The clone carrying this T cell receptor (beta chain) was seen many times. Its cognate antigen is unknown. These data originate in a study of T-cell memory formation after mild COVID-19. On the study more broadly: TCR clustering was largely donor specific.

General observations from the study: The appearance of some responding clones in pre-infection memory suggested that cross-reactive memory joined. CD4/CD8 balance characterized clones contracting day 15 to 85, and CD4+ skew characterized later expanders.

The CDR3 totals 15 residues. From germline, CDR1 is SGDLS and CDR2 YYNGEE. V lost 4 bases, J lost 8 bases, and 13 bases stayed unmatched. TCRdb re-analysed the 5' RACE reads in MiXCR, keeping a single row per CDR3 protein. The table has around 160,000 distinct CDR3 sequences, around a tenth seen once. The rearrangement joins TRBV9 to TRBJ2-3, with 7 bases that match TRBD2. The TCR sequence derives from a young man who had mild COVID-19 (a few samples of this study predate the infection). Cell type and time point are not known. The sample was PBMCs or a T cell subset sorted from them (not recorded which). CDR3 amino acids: CASSPLSGEVITQYF. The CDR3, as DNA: TGTGCCAGCAGCCCCCTCAGCGGGGAGGTCATTACGCAGTATTTT.